The clone carrying this TCR beta chain was counted only a few times. The entry originates in a study of blood T cell repertoires in COVID-19. Study-wide context: Samples of COVID-19 (acute and convalescent) were obtained from the United States, Italy and Spain. The analysed material was cDNA or gDNA that came from T cells, B-cell-depleted T cells, or PBMCs.

The length of the CDR3 is 15 residues. Trimming pared 3 bases from V and 3 bases from J, leaving 15 bases between. The V gene's germline CDR1 is MGHRA and CDR2 YSYEKL. Authors' methods: Amplification from reference gene primers served as the basis for estimated nucleated cell counts. The repertoire was sequenced with immunoSEQ multiplex PCR; TCRdb's copy has only in-frame clones and lacks some. D and trimming were read from the DNA, whereas the V and J calls and clone size are those reported in that table. This table has roughly 120,000 clones, about 85% appearing once. Material: peripheral blood. The source of this sequence is a human donor in a cohort sampled during active COVID-19. V gene TRBV4-1 combines with J gene TRBJ2-7; TRBD1 is a possible D gene (5 bases). Written as DNA, the CDR3 is TGCGCCAGCAGCCAGTCCGGTGGCAGGGTCTACGAGCAGTACTTC. This gives the protein CASSQSGGRVYEQYF.